One and the same sample provided the 3 T cell receptor beta chains below, sequenced in a study of shared clonotypes between healthy human individuals. The table came from immunoSEQ multiplex PCR; TCRdb's copy has only in-frame clones and leaves some out. The table records over a million clones, 75% to 85% of them present only once. Sequencing was carried out using memory CD4+ T cells from PBMCs. Stated subset: CD45RA-negative fraction. Receptors originate from a man aged 18-30 years in good health. Some clones in this sample may be carry-over from other donors' samples.

This clone showed up just a few times. Within the sample, other DNA sequences also encode this same CDR3. The chain combines TRBV2 with TRBJ2-7; 7 nucleotides align to TRBD1. Germline V gives CDR1 SNHLY, CDR2 FYNNEI. The ends lost 4 bases at V and 4 bases at J; junction bases unmatched: 1. The CDR3 spans 12 residues. The CDR3 sequence: CASSGQGYEQYF. CDR3 bases: TGTGCCAGCAGTGGACAGGGTTACGAGCAGTACTTC.

Turning to this clone: Being one base from a much bigger clone, this may be a read error. Other nucleotide sequences in the sample specify the same CDR3. The V and J genes are TRBV28 and TRBJ1-2, with 7 nucleotides matching TRBD1. CDR3 length: 14 residues. Per germline, CDR1 MDHEN and CDR2 SYDVKM. The CDR3 DNA reads TGCGCCAGCATCCCTTCAGGGGGTGGTAATGGCTACACCTTC. Protein product: CASIPSGGGNGYTF.

About this clone: A much bigger clone sits one base away, suggesting this may be a read error. This specimen includes other DNA sequences encoding the same CDR3. CDR3 coding DNA: TGCAGCGTTGGGGGGCGGACCACAGATACGCAGTATTTT. This translates into CSVGGRTTDTQYF. The genes are TRBV29-1 and TRBJ2-3; TRBD1 is a possible D gene (6 bases). The V end lost 4 bases, the J end lost 2 bases, and 10 bases lay between the germline ends. Looked up from germline, CDR1 is SQVTM and CDR2 is ANQGSEA. The CDR3 contains 13 residues.